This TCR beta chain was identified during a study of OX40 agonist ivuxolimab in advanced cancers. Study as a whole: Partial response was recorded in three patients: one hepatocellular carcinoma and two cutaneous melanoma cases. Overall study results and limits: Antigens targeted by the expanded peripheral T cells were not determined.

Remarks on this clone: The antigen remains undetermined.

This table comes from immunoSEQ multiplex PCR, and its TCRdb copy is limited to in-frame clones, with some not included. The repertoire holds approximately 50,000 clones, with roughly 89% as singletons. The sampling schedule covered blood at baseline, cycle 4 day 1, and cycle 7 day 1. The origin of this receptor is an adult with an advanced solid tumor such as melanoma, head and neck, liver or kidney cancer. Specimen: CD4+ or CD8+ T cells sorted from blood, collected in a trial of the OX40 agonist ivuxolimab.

CDR3 nucleotide sequence: TGTGCCTGGAGGGGGCCGGGCTACAATGAGCAGTTCTTC. Translating gives CAWRGPGYNEQFF. This rearrangement joins TRBV30 to TRBJ2-1, with D perhaps TRBD1 (5 bases). CDR1 is GTSNPN, CDR2 SVGIG, per germline (reference sequence). Trimming shortened V by 3 bases and J by 3 bases, and 9 bases separated the two germline ends. The length of the CDR3 is 13 residues.